This is a list of T cell receptor beta chains from one sample in a study of T-cell memory formation after mild COVID-19. TCRdb reanalysed the 5' RACE reads using MiXCR and keeps one entry per CDR3 protein. The profile covers 500,000 to 650,000 distinct CDR3 sequences, with about a fifth appearing a single time and 8.4% taken by the ten largest. The source material was PBMCs or a T cell subset sorted from them (not recorded which). The receptors were gathered from an adult woman who had mild COVID-19 (a few samples of this study predate the infection). Cell type and time point are not known. Both conserved end residues are part of each CDR3. A D gene is named only where the DNA matches it firmly. Expanded clones are given a class, and other clones once, few, many or no size at all.

CDR3 DNA	CDR3 protein	clone size	CDR3 length	D gene	V gene	J gene
TGCAGTGCTAGGACCCCCACGGTCGAGCAGTACTTC	CSARTPTVEQYF	few	12	NA	TRBV20-1	TRBJ2-7
TGCAGTGCTTGGAACCTCACTAGCGGCTCTGGGGAGCAGTACTTC	CSAWNLTSGSGEQYF	few	15	TRBD2	TRBV20-1	TRBJ2-7
TGTGCCAGCAGGGGACAGGGATTGTCCCCTGAGCAGTTCTTC	CASRGQGLSPEQFF	many	14	TRBD1	TRBV28	TRBJ2-1
TGTGCCAGCAGTATCCTTAGCGGGGGCACAGATACGCAGTATTTT	CASSILSGGTDTQYF	few	15	TRBD2	TRBV27	TRBJ2-3
TGTGCCTGGACCCGGACTCTTTCTGGGGCCAACGTCCTGACTTTC	CAWTRTLSGANVLTF	many	15	NA	TRBV30	TRBJ2-6
TGTGCCAGCAGCTTAGGGGGCCACGCAGGGTACTATGGCTACACCTTC	CASSLGGHAGYYGYTF	few	16	NA	TRBV7-9	TRBJ1-2
TGTGCCAGCAGCCAGGGACTTCTCTCCTACGAGCAGTACTTC	CASSQGLLSYEQYF	many	14	NA	TRBV7-6	TRBJ2-7
TGTGCCAGCAGTTACTCCACAGCGGGAGGGAACAATGAGCAGTTCTTC	CASSYSTAGGNNEQFF	few	16	TRBD2	TRBV6-5	TRBJ2-1
TGTGCCAGCAGCCCCGGGGCGCCAGATACGCAGTATTTT	CASSPGAPDTQYF	few	13	NA	TRBV3-1	TRBJ2-3
TGCAGTGCTAGCCCAGGGGATGGCTACACCTTC	CSASPGDGYTF	few	11	NA	TRBV20-1	TRBJ1-2
TGTGCCAGCAGTTACTCGAACCCGGGTAATGAAAAACTGTTTTTT	CASSYSNPGNEKLFF	NA	15	NA	TRBV6-5	TRBJ1-4
TGTGCCAGCAGCTTAGTCTCTGGGACAAATTCGGGCTACACCTTC	CASSLVSGTNSGYTF	few	15	NA	TRBV7-2	TRBJ1-2
TGTGCCAGCAGCGTAGCCTCCGCAGGGTACGAGCAGTACTTC	CASSVASAGYEQYF	NA	14	NA	TRBV9	TRBJ2-7
TGTGCCAGCACCCGAGGGGGGGGGTATAATTCACCCCTCCACTTT	CASTRGGGYNSPLHF	few	15	NA	TRBV7-6	TRBJ1-6
TGCGCCAGCAGCTCAAATGCCGGGAAGGAGCAGTACTTC	CASSSNAGKEQYF	many	13	NA	TRBV5-1	TRBJ2-7
TGTGCCAGCAGTTTTGTGTCCCTAGCGGGGGGCCCAAAAGAGACCCAGTACTTC	CASSFVSLAGGPKETQYF	NA	18	TRBD2	TRBV12-3/TRBV12-4	TRBJ2-5
TGCGCCAGCAGCCAAGGCTACCCACAGACGGACGAGCAGTACTTC	CASSQGYPQTDEQYF	NA	15	NA	TRBV4-3	TRBJ2-7
TGTGCCAGCAGCTCGAGAGGGGGGGACAGCTATGGCTACACCTTC	CASSSRGGDSYGYTF	few	15	TRBD1	TRBV7-8	TRBJ1-2
TGTGCCAGTAGTACCTGGGACAGGGGGAACACTGAAGCTTTCTTT	CASSTWDRGNTEAFF	NA	15	TRBD1	TRBV19	TRBJ1-1
TGTGCCAGCAGTCACGGACAGCCGACTAACTATGGCTACACCTTC	CASSHGQPTNYGYTF	NA	15	NA	TRBV12-3/TRBV12-4	TRBJ1-2
TGTGCCAGCAGTTTAGCGCGGGAGATGACGAATGAGCAGTTCTTC	CASSLAREMTNEQFF	few	15	TRBD2	TRBV12-3/TRBV12-4	TRBJ2-1
TGTGCCAGCAGTGACGGACAGGGGGCCAGGTACGAGCAGTACTTC	CASSDGQGARYEQYF	NA	15	TRBD1	TRBV6-5	TRBJ2-7
TGTGCCAGTAGTATCGGAGGGAATCCTGAAGCTTTCTTT	CASSIGGNPEAFF	NA	13	NA	TRBV19	TRBJ1-1
TGTGCCAGCAGGCTGGCGTCCAAACCTAGCACAGATACGCAGTATTTT	CASRLASKPSTDTQYF	few	16	NA	TRBV5-6	TRBJ2-3
TGTGCCAGCAGCTTACCTTCAGCGGATGAGCAGTTCTTC	CASSLPSADEQFF	NA	13	NA	TRBV5-4	TRBJ2-1
TGCGCCAGCCAGGAGGCCTCATATGTGGAGCAGTACTTC	CASQEASYVEQYF	few	13	NA	TRBV5-1	TRBJ2-7
TGTGCCAGCAGTGCAACTAGCGGCTCCTACAATGAGCAGTTCTTC	CASSATSGSYNEQFF	many	15	TRBD2	TRBV9	TRBJ2-1
TGTGCCAGCAGCCGGACTAGCGGGGCAGTTGAGCAGTTCTTC	CASSRTSGAVEQFF	NA	14	TRBD2	TRBV2	TRBJ2-1
TGTGCCAGCAGCCCACTCCCCGAGGGGACCCCCAGGGGTACGCAGTATTTT	CASSPLPEGTPRGTQYF	NA	17	NA	TRBV7-6	TRBJ2-3
TGTGCCAGCAGCTTGGGGACGACGGATGGCTACACCTTC	CASSLGTTDGYTF	NA	13	NA	TRBV5-5	TRBJ1-2
TGCGCCAGCAGCCTACAAAGGGCGGGAGGGACCTCCTACGAGCAGTACTTC	CASSLQRAGGTSYEQYF	few	17	TRBD2	TRBV4-3	TRBJ2-7
TGTGCCAGCAGTTGGGGACGAGGCAATCAGCCCCAGCATTTT	CASSWGRGNQPQHF	NA	14	NA	TRBV12-3/TRBV12-4	TRBJ1-5
TGCGCCAGCAGCCCGACTAGTTTCGGCGAGCAGTACTTC	CASSPTSFGEQYF	many	13	NA	TRBV4-3	TRBJ2-7
TGTGCCAGCACCACAGATACGCAGTATTTT	CASTTDTQYF	many	10	NA	TRBV12-3/TRBV12-4	TRBJ2-3
TGTGCCTGGATCCCCGCGGGGACTTTACGTGAGCAGTACTTC	CAWIPAGTLREQYF	NA	14	NA	TRBV30	TRBJ2-7
TGTGCCACCAGCAGAGACAGGGACCTAGCCAAAAACATTCAGTACTTC	CATSRDRDLAKNIQYF	NA	16	NA	TRBV15	TRBJ2-4
TGTGCCAGCAGGAGGTTCGGGAGTACAGATACGCAGTATTTT	CASRRFGSTDTQYF	NA	14	NA	TRBV5-6	TRBJ2-3
TGTGCCAGCAACCCGACAGGGATGAACACTGAAGCTTTCTTT	CASNPTGMNTEAFF	few	14	TRBD1	TRBV7-2	TRBJ1-1
TGTGCCAGCAGTCCTACAAACACTGAAGCTTTCTTT	CASSPTNTEAFF	many	12	NA	TRBV12-3/TRBV12-4	TRBJ1-1
TGTGCCACCAGTCGGACAGACCTGCTCAATGAGCAGTTCTTC	CATSRTDLLNEQFF	NA	14	NA	TRBV24-1	TRBJ2-1
TGTGCCAGCAGCTCCGGTGGTCGGGGACAATATAATTCACCCCTCCACTTT	CASSSGGRGQYNSPLHF	NA	17	NA	TRBV7-8	TRBJ1-6
TGTGCCAGCAGCCAAGCGGATTGGCCTTCCTACGAGCAGTACTTC	CASSQADWPSYEQYF	few	15	NA	TRBV14	TRBJ2-7
TGTGCCAGCAGCTTGGAGCTTAAGCGACCCTACAATGAGCAGTTCTTC	CASSLELKRPYNEQFF	NA	16	NA	TRBV5-5	TRBJ2-1